Following are 21 T cell receptor beta chains from one sample sequenced in a study of blood T cell repertoires in COVID-19. Clones were sequenced by immunoSEQ multiplex PCR, and TCRdb holds only the in-frame ones, with some missing. Of approximately 88,000 clones listed, over 60% are singletons. Input material: peripheral blood. The source of these receptors is a human donor in a cohort sampled during active COVID-19.

The V and J genes are TRBV19 and TRBJ2-6, with D unclear. The CDR3 length is 14 residues. V was trimmed by 6 bases and J by 0 bases, leaving 6 bases between them. CDR1 and CDR2 (germline): LNHDA, SQIVND (reference sequence). The CDR3 DNA reads TGTGCCAGTAGGTCGTACTCTGGGGCCAACGTCCTGACTTTC. It encodes CASRSYSGANVLTF. The complete variable domain, with remaining parts taken from reference TRBV19 and TRBJ2-6, reads DGGITQSPKYLFRKEGQNVTLSCEQNLNHDAMYWYRQDPGQGLRLIYYSQIVNDFQKGDIAEGYSVSREKKESFPLTVTSAQKNPTAFYLCASRSYSGANVLTFGAGSRLTVL.

The chain is built from TRBV5-5 and TRBJ1-1; D is unresolved. Germline V gene sequence: CDR1 SGHKS, CDR2 YYEKEE (reference sequence). The CDR3 spans 12 residues. V dropped 6 bases and J dropped 4 bases, with 10 bases sitting between them. The CDR3 is CASKVAGTEAFF. The CDR3 nucleotides are TGTGCCAGCAAGGTTGCGGGCACTGAAGCTTTCTTT.

The chain is built from TRBV16 and TRBJ2-3; D remains ambiguous. The CDR3 consists of 13 residues. V shed 2 bases and J shed 5 bases, with 8 bases lying between them. The V gene's germline CDR1 is KGHSY and CDR2 FQNENV. The DNA for the CDR3 is TGTGCCAGCAGCCAAAACGACTTAGATACGCAGTATTTT. Its translation is CASSQNDLDTQYF.

CDR3 in amino acids: CASSFLLATDPVSTGELFF. The CDR3 DNA reads TGTGCCAGCAGCTTCTTACTAGCAACGGACCCAGTCAGCACCGGGGAGCTGTTTTTT. The chain carries TRBV13 and TRBJ2-2; perhaps TRBD2 as D (6 bases). V dropped 3 bases and J dropped 4 bases, with 24 bases sitting between them. CDR1 PRHDT and CDR2 FYEKMQ come from the germline V gene (reference sequence). This CDR3 is built from 19 residues.

This chain joins TRBV12-5 and TRBJ2-3; 8 bases are a match to TRBD1. The CDR3 consists of 14 residues. Germline assignment: CDR1 LGHNT and CDR2 FRNRAP. The V segment lost 7 bases and the J segment 7 bases; nucleotides outside the gene matches: 10. CDR3 DNA sequence: TGTGCTAGTGCTCTGGACAGGGTGGGAAATACGCAGTATTTT. Translation: CASALDRVGNTQYF. Supplemented by reference TRBV12-5 and TRBJ2-3, the full variable domain reads DARVTQTPRHKVTEMGQEVTMRCQPILGHNTVFWYRQTMMQGLELLAYFRNRAPLDDSGMPKDRFSAEMPDATLATLKIQPSEPRDSAVYFCASALDRVGNTQYFGPGTRLTVL.

The V and J genes are TRBV5-1 and TRBJ2-1; 7 bases line up with TRBD2. The ends lost 3 bases at V and 6 bases at J; junction bases unmatched: 9. Germline V gives CDR1 SGHRS, CDR2 YFSETQ. The CDR3 has 15 amino acids. The CDR3 protein is CASSSYTSDLNEQFF. CDR3 bases: TGCGCCAGCAGCTCGTATACTAGCGACCTCAATGAGCAGTTCTTC. Supplemented by reference TRBV5-1 and TRBJ2-1, the full variable domain reads KAGVTQTPRYLIKTRGQQVTLSCSPISGHRSVSWYQQTPGQGLQFLFEYFSETQRNKGNFPGRFSGRQFSNSRSEMNVSTLELGDSALYLCASSSYTSDLNEQFFGPGTRLTVL.

The J gene is TRBJ1-2, the V gene TRBV11-2; TRBD1 might be the D (5 bases). Trimming stripped 4 bases from V and 5 bases from J, with 14 bases between. There are 14 residues in the CDR3. Germline V gene sequence: CDR1 SGHAT, CDR2 FQNNGV. In DNA form, the CDR3 reads TGTGCCAGCAGCTCCTCGAGTGGGGGGTATGGCTACACCTTC. Its translation: CASSSSSGGYGYTF.

J is TRBJ2-3 and V is TRBV15, with a tentative D call TRBD2 (7 bases). The CDR3 length is 17 residues. Germline CDR1 reads LNHNV; CDR2 reads YYDKDF (reference sequence). Trimming took off 1 base at V and 0 bases at J, with 14 bases between the two ends. CDR3 loop: CATSRGGLAASTDTQYF. The CDR3 bases are TGTGCCACCAGCAGAGGGGGGCTAGCGGCTAGCACAGATACGCAGTATTTT.

The rearrangement links TRBV9 to TRBJ2-1; the match to TRBD2 covers 7 bases. Germline-derived CDR1 and CDR2 are SGDLS and YYNGEE. The CDR3 is made up of 19 amino acids. The V gene end was trimmed by 0 bases and the J gene end by 4 bases; junction bases not matched to a gene: 16. The CDR3 region is CASSVEGGRKGNGYNEQFF. The CDR3 DNA is TGTGCCAGCAGCGTAGAGGGCGGGAGAAAGGGTAACGGGTACAATGAGCAGTTCTTC.

The chain uses TRBV5-1 and TRBJ1-2, with D hard to call. V was cut by 4 bases and J by 4 bases, with 8 bases left in between. The CDR3 has 12 amino acids. The germline V gene encodes CDR1 SGHRS and CDR2 YFSETQ. DNA for the CDR3: TGCGCCAGCAGCACCACAAGCTATGGCTACACCTTC. Its protein product is CASSTTSYGYTF.

This sequence joins TRBV7-2 and TRBJ2-1; D not resolved. The CDR3 is 13 amino acids. The V end was cut by 2 bases, the J end by 5 bases, with 7 bases between. The V gene's germline CDR1 is SGHTA and CDR2 FQGNSA. CDR3 sequence (DNA): TGTGCCAGCAGCTTATCCGGTAACAATGAGCAGTTCTTC. Protein: CASSLSGNNEQFF. Drawing the rest from reference TRBV7-2 and TRBJ2-1, the complete variable domain is GAGVSQSPSNKVTEKGKDVELRCDPISGHTALYWYRQSLGQGLEFLIYFQGNSAPDKSGLPSDRFSAERTGGSVSTLTIQRTQQEDSAVYLCASSLSGNNEQFFGPGTRLTVL.

The chain combines TRBV28 with TRBJ2-3; the match to TRBD2 covers 7 bases. Germline CDR1 is MDHEN and CDR2 is SYDVKM. V shed 6 bases, J shed 1 base, and the junction held 10 bases outside the gene matches. The CDR3 has 16 residues. In DNA, the CDR3 is TGTGCCAGCAGCTCCGGGAGGAGGGGAGGCACAGATACGCAGTATTTT. Translation gives CASSSGRRGGTDTQYF.

The V and J genes are TRBV7-8 and TRBJ1-5; D remains ambiguous. Germline lookup yields CDR1 SGHVS and CDR2 FQNEAQ. The CDR3 consists of 15 residues. Trimming took off 5 bases at V and 0 bases at J, with 11 bases between the two ends. The CDR3 region is CASSPASNSNQPQHF. The DNA for the CDR3 is TGTGCCAGCAGCCCTGCGTCAAATAGCAATCAGCCCCAGCATTTT.

The V call is TRBV5-1, the J call TRBJ1-3, with TRBD1 as a possible D gene (6 bases). Germline V gene lookup returns CDR1 SGHRS and CDR2 YFSETQ. Between the trimmed V and J ends, which lost 4 bases and 0 bases, there was a span of 11 bases. The CDR3 is made up of 15 amino acids. CDR3 loop: CASSGTGTSGNTIYF. CDR3 sequence (DNA): TGCGCCAGCAGCGGCACAGGGACCTCTGGAAACACCATATATTTT.

The rearrangement uses TRBV7-9 and TRBJ2-5; 14 bases align to TRBD2. The CDR3 sequence is 18 residues long. The V and J ends lost 3 bases and 4 bases, in that order; junction bases with no gene match: 10. CDR1 is SEHNR, CDR2 FQNEAQ, per germline (reference sequence). The DNA of the CDR3 is TGTGCCAGCAGCTTGGGACTAGCGGGAGTAAGATTCCGAGAGACCCAGTACTTC. This codes for CASSLGLAGVRFRETQYF. Full variable domain (remainder filled in from reference TRBV7-9 and TRBJ2-5): DTGVSQNPRHKITKRGQNVTFRCDPISEHNRLYWYRQTLGQGPEFLTYFQNEAQLEKSRLLSDRFSAERPKGSFSTLEIQRTEQGDSAMYLCASSLGLAGVRFRETQYFGPGTRLLVL.

The chain is built from TRBV28 and TRBJ2-7, with D perhaps TRBD1 (5 bases). The germline V gene has CDR1 MDHEN and CDR2 SYDVKM. The CDR3 is made up of 11 amino acids. V was cut by 8 bases and J by 2 bases, with 7 bases left in between. The CDR3 DNA follows: TGTGCCAGCCAGGGCCCCTACGAGCAGTACTTC. Protein product: CASQGPYEQYF. The entire variable domain, with the rest obtained from reference TRBV28 and TRBJ2-7, is as follows: DVKVTQSSRYLVKRTGEKVFLECVQDMDHENMFWYRQDPGLGLRLIYFSYDVKMKEKGDIPEGYSVSREKKERFSLILESASTNQTSMYLCASQGPYEQYFGPGTRLTVT.

The rearrangement uses TRBV5-1 and TRBJ2-7; D perhaps matches TRBD2 (7 bases). Trimming took off 0 bases at V and 1 base at J, with 20 bases between the two ends. Per germline, CDR1 SGHRS and CDR2 YFSETQ. The CDR3 is 18 amino acids. CDR3 nucleotide sequence: TGCGCCAGCAGCTTGGGGGCCTGGGGGGCGGGAGTGTCCTACGAGCAGTACTTC. Encoded protein: CASSLGAWGAGVSYEQYF. Combining the CDR3 with reference TRBV5-1 and TRBJ2-7 gives the whole variable domain KAGVTQTPRYLIKTRGQQVTLSCSPISGHRSVSWYQQTPGQGLQFLFEYFSETQRNKGNFPGRFSGRQFSNSRSEMNVSTLELGDSALYLCASSLGAWGAGVSYEQYFGPGTRLTVT.

This clone was seen a few times. This chain uses TRBV11-2 with TRBJ2-5; the match to TRBD2 covers 10 bases. V lost 1 base and J lost 2; bases outside the gene matches: 10. There are 18 residues in the CDR3. Germline lookup yields CDR1 SGHAT and CDR2 FQNNGV. The CDR3 reads CASSLGLAGIVGQETQYF. The CDR3 DNA is TGTGCCAGCAGCTTAGGACTAGCGGGTATCGTGGGGCAAGAGACCCAGTACTTC.

This chain links TRBV7-9 with TRBJ1-2, with a weak D call TRBD1 (5 bases). Looked up from germline, CDR1 is SEHNR and CDR2 is FQNEAQ (reference sequence). This CDR3 has 15 amino acids. Deletions cut 4 bases from V and 7 bases from J, with 19 bases between. The CDR3 here is CASSSRDGPIGGYTF. CDR3 nucleotide sequence: TGTGCCAGCAGCTCGCGGGACGGACCTATCGGTGGCTACACCTTC. Looking up the rest from reference TRBV7-9 and TRBJ1-2 gives the full variable domain: DTGVSQNPRHKITKRGQNVTFRCDPISEHNRLYWYRQTLGQGPEFLTYFQNEAQLEKSRLLSDRFSAERPKGSFSTLEIQRTEQGDSAMYLCASSSRDGPIGGYTFGSGTRLTVV.

The gene calls are TRBV9 and TRBJ2-3; a weak D match, TRBD2 (5 bases). The germline gives CDR1 SGDLS, CDR2 YYNGEE. The ends were cut back, 4 bases at V and 1 base at J, with 13 bases in the middle. The CDR3 runs 15 residues. The CDR3 DNA reads as TGTGCCAGCAGCCCTCGCGAGGGCCGCACAGATACGCAGTATTTT. As protein: CASSPREGRTDTQYF.

The chain recombines TRBV24-1 with TRBJ2-1, with unresolved D. Trimming took 3 bases from V and 6 from J, leaving 14 bases between them. Germline V lookup: CDR1 KGHDR, CDR2 SFDVKD. The CDR3 covers 15 residues. CDR3 residues: CATSDPRTPFNEQFF. The CDR3 DNA sequence: TGTGCCACCAGTGATCCCAGAACCCCTTTCAATGAGCAGTTCTTC.